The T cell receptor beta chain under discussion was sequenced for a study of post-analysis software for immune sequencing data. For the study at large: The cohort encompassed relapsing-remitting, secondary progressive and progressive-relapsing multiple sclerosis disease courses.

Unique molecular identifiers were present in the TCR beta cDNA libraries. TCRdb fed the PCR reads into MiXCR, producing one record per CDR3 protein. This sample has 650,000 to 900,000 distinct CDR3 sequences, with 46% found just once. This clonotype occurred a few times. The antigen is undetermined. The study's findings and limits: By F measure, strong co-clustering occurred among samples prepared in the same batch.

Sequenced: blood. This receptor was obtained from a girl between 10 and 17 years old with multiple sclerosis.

CDR3 sequence: CASSAGADSSYNEQFF. The CDR3 DNA is TGCGCCAGCAGTGCGGGAGCGGACAGCTCCTACAATGAGCAGTTCTTC. The rearrangement uses TRBV5-1 and TRBJ2-1, with D possibly matching TRBD2 (7 bases). The V and J ends lost 5 bases and 0 bases respectively, with 15 bases between them. This CDR3 is built from 16 residues. CDR1 is SGHRS and CDR2 is YFSETQ in the germline V gene.